The source of this T cell receptor (beta chain) is a study of T-cell reconstitution after alpha-beta-depleted transplantation in children. With regard to this clonotype: The target antigen is unknown.

Unique molecular identifiers were incorporated during preparation of the TCRbeta library. TCRdb redid the calling of the PCR reads with MiXCR, one entry per CDR3 protein. The sample includes about 580,000 distinct CDR3 sequences, approximately 22% seen only once; the top ten take over 12%. The study, taken as a whole, reports: At one year after transplant, newly produced T cells mostly accounted for T-cell counts and diversity. High day-60 TCRbeta diversity in some patients came from surviving recipient T cells and thymic progenitors. Several hundred rapidly expanded clones from non-depleted graft cells reportedly supplied alpha-beta T cells about two months post-transplant.

Source: PBMCs, mostly from graft donor cells, taken 360 days after TCRalphabeta/CD19-depleted stem cell transplant. The TCR was taken from a boy in the first two years of life who had a stem cell transplant for acute myeloid leukemia, so the T cells may come from the graft donor.

CDR3 protein: CASSPPLLLGETQYF. The CDR3 coding sequence is TGTGCCAGCTCACCACCACTACTCCTAGGGGAGACCCAGTACTTC. The gene calls are TRBV18 and TRBJ2-5; D remains unclear. Germline lookup yields CDR1 KGHSH and CDR2 LQKENI. The CDR3 is 15 residues long. V shed 0 bases and J shed 5 bases, with 13 bases lying between them. Full variable domain (outside the CDR3, taken from reference TRBV18 and TRBJ2-5): NAGVMQNPRHLVRRRGQEARLRCSPMKGHSHVYWYRQLPEEGLKFMVYLQKENIIDESGMPKERFSAEFPKEGPSILRIQQVVRGDSAAYFCASSPPLLLGETQYFGPGTRLLVL.